This T cell receptor beta chain was recorded in a study of blood T cells in healthy people across ages. V was pared by 5 bases and J by 8 bases, with 14 bases between. The CDR3 sequence is 13 residues long. Sample-barcoded 5' priming and a J-beta primer mix drove a second PCR of about 7 to 11 cycles. TCRdb analysed the 5' RACE reads with MiXCR anew, one entry per CDR3 protein. The sample includes more than 650,000 distinct CDR3 sequences, about a fifth of them seen just once. This TCR was sampled from a man in his sixties or seventies in good health. This rearrangement joins TRBV12-3 or TRBV12-4 to TRBJ2-3; unclear D gene. Sequenced sample: blood. CDR3 protein: CASSPHELGTQYF. DNA for the CDR3: TGTGCCAGCAGTCCGCATGAGTTGGGTACGCAGTATTTT.